Only a few counts were recorded for the clone carrying this T cell receptor (beta chain). The antigen is undetermined. The data were obtained in a study of response to subunit inactivated influenza vaccine. Findings of the study overall: After each seasonal influenza vaccination, few new T cells are recruited, the authors suggested.

TCRdb re-called the RT-PCR reads with MiXCR, one entry per CDR3 protein. This repertoire shows over 400,000 distinct CDR3 sequences, 13% found once; its top ten account for about an eighth. Material: PBMCs from blood, obtained 40 to 50 days after vaccination. The sequence derives from a man aged 50 or older who received an inactivated influenza vaccine.

The CDR3 is CSAIRVGARNQPQHF. The CDR3 nucleotides are TGCAGTGCTATCCGAGTGGGGGCCCGTAATCAGCCCCAGCATTTT. This chain uses TRBV20-1 with TRBJ1-5; possibly TRBD1 for D (6 bases). Germline-derived CDR1 and CDR2 are DFQATT and SNEGSKA (reference sequence). This CDR3 region has 15 residues. Trimming shortened V by 4 bases and J by 4 bases, and 17 bases separated the two germline ends.